The 9 T cell receptor beta chains below come from one sample, sequenced in a study of CD8 T cells in ankylosing spondylitis. TCRdb re-called the 5' RACE reads through MiXCR, storing one row per CDR3 protein. Found here are approximately 140,000 distinct CDR3 sequences, approximately 9.7% of them singletons; the top ten hold approximately 3.3%. Material: blood, either unsorted or a sorted T cell fraction (not recorded which). The receptors derive from a male donor with ankylosing spondylitis or in good health (not recorded which).

The rearrangement joins TRBV30 to TRBJ2-5, with D perhaps assigned TRBD1 or TRBD2 (5 bases each). V lost 2 bases and J 1 base, leaving 17 bases between the germline ends. Germline lookup yields CDR1 GTSNPN and CDR2 SVGIG (reference sequence). CDR3 length: 16 residues. CDR3 sequence reads: CAWSRQPLRGQETQYF. In nucleotides, the CDR3 is TGTGCCTGGAGTCGACAACCCTTGAGGGGCCAAGAGACCCAGTACTTC.

The table lists this clonotype with many counts. The rearrangement links TRBV29-1 to TRBJ2-3; TRBD2 matches at 8 bases. The CDR3 is 14 amino acids. From germline, CDR1 is SQVTM and CDR2 ANQGSEA. Germline trimming cut 8 bases from V and 5 bases from J; bases unmatched to any gene: 12. The CDR3 DNA is TGCAGCCAAACGGGAGGGAGCACCGGAGATACGCAGTATTTT. Translating it yields CSQTGGSTGDTQYF.

This clonotype came up many times. The rearrangement links TRBV28 to TRBJ1-2, with D possibly matching TRBD1 (5 bases). V was shortened by 6 bases and J by 3 bases, with 14 bases between the two germline ends. The CDR3 is 14 residues long. Germline-derived CDR1 and CDR2 are MDHEN and SYDVKM. This CDR3 reads CASSRQNADYGYTF. The CDR3 nucleotides are TGTGCCAGCAGCCGACAGAATGCGGACTATGGCTACACCTTC.

This clonotype was recorded many times. The rearrangement links TRBV11-1 to TRBJ1-4, with 9 bases that match TRBD1. This CDR3 is 19 amino acids long. Germline lookup yields CDR1 SGHAT and CDR2 FQDESV (reference sequence). V trimming: 4 bases; J trimming: 5 bases; junction bases outside the gene matches: 17. This CDR3 is CASSYAGTGINFLNEKLFF. CDR3 nucleotide sequence: TGTGCCAGCAGCTATGCCGGGACAGGGATCAATTTCCTAAATGAAAAACTGTTTTTT.

The V gene is TRBV18, the J gene TRBJ2-7, with TRBD1 as a possible D gene (5 bases). Germline V gene lookup returns CDR1 KGHSH and CDR2 LQKENI. V gave up 2 bases and J gave up 2 bases, with 10 bases separating them. The CDR3 has 14 amino acids. DNA of the CDR3: TGTGCCAGCTCACCAAGTTGGGGCACCTACGAGCAGTACTTC. This gives the protein CASSPSWGTYEQYF.

This clonotype turned up a few times. The rearrangement links TRBV7-2 to TRBJ1-4, with D unresolved. This CDR3 region has 15 residues. Trimming removed 4 bases at V and 8 bases at J, with 17 bases between. Germline lookup yields CDR1 SGHTA and CDR2 FQGNSA. The CDR3 spells CASSSDFIRAEKLFF. In nucleotides, the CDR3 is TGTGCCAGCAGCTCCGACTTCATCCGGGCGGAAAAACTGTTTTTT.

This clonotype was seen many times. The chain uses TRBV12-3 or TRBV12-4 and TRBJ1-5; 10 bases fit TRBD1. This CDR3 has 16 residues. Losses at the gene ends were 6 bases for V and 3 bases for J; bases not matched to a gene: 8. CDR3 DNA: TGTGCCAGCAGCCTGGACAGGGGGAAGGTCAATCAGCCCCAGCATTTT. Protein product: CASSLDRGKVNQPQHF.

This clonotype occurred a few times. At one end the junction does not follow the germline gene, possibly because of a read error. The rearrangement joins TRBV12-3 or TRBV12-4 to TRBJ2-5, with 10 bases matching TRBD2. The CDR3 is made up of 13 amino acids. CDR3 in amino acids: CASRTSGVEAQYF. The CDR3 bases are TGTGCCAGCCGGACTAGCGGAGTAGAGGCCCAGTACTTC.

The chain joins TRBV5-5 to TRBJ2-1; TRBD1 agrees at 7 bases. J lost 5 bases, V lost 3 bases, and 11 bases had no gene match. Per germline, CDR1 SGHKS and CDR2 YYEKEE (reference sequence). The CDR3 is made up of 16 amino acids. For the CDR3, the DNA is TGTGCCAGCAGCTCCCAGGGACAGCTAAGAGACAATGAGCAGTTCTTC. It codes for CASSSQGQLRDNEQFF.